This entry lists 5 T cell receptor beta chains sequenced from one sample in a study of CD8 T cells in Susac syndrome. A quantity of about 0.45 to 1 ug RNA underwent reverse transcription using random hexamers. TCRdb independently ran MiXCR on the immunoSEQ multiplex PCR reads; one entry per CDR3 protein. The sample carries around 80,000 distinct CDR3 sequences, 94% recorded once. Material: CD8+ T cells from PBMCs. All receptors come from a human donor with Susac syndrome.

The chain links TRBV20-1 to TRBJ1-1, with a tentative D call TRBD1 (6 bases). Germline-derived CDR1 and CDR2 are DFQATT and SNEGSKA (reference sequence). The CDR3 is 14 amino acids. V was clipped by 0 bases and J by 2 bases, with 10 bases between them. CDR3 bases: TGCAGTGCTAGAGATGAGGACAGAAACACTGAAGCTTTCTTT. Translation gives CSARDEDRNTEAFF.

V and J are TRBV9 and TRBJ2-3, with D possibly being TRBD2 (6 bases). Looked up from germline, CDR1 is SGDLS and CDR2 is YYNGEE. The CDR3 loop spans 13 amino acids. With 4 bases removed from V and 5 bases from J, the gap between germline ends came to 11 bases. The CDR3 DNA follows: TGTGCCAGCAGCCCCCCGACTAGAGATACGCAGTATTTT. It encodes CASSPPTRDTQYF.

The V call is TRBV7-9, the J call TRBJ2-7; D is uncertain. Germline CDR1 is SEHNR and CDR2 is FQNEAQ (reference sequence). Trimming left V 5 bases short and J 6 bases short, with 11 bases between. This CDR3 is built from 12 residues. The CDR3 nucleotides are TGTGCCAGCAGCCCGTCTAGGACCGAGCAGTACTTC. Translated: CASSPSRTEQYF.

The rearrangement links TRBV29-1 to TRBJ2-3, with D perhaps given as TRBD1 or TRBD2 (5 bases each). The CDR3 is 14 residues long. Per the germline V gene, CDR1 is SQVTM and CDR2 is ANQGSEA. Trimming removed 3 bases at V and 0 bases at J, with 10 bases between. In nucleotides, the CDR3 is TGCAGCGTTGAGGGACGGACTAGCACAGATACGCAGTATTTT. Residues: CSVEGRTSTDTQYF.

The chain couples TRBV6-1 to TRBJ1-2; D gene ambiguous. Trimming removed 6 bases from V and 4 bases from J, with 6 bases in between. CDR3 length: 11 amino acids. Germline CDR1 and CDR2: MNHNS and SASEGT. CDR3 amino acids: CASSYSYGYTF. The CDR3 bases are TGTGCCAGCAGCTATAGCTATGGCTACACCTTC.